Shown below are 16 T cell receptor beta chains from a single sample sequenced in a study of blood T cell repertoires in COVID-19. This table comes from immunoSEQ multiplex PCR, and its TCRdb copy is limited to in-frame clones, with some not included. The sample has under 200,000 clones, about 85% seen once. The sequencing sample was made of peripheral blood. These receptors were obtained from a man in his forties or fifties with acute or convalescent COVID-19.

The chain employs TRBV4-1 and TRBJ1-6, with 7 nucleotides matching TRBD1. CDR1 is MGHRA, CDR2 YSYEKL, per germline. V shed 0 bases, J shed 5 bases, and the junction held 4 bases outside the gene matches. The CDR3 is 16 residues long. Here the CDR3 DNA reads TGCGCCAGCAGCCAAGATACAGGGGCTAATAATTCACCCCTCCACTTT. Amino acids: CASSQDTGANNSPLHF.

The genes are TRBV6-6 and TRBJ1-1; no firm D call. The CDR3 covers 10 residues. Per the germline V gene, CDR1 is MNHNY and CDR2 is SVGAGI (reference sequence). V was cut by 0 bases and J by 11 bases, with 4 bases left in between. The CDR3: CASSYSQAFF. The CDR3 DNA is TGTGCCAGCAGTTACTCCCAGGCTTTCTTT.

This chain connects TRBV27 to TRBJ1-3; D is ambiguous. Per germline, CDR1 MNHEY and CDR2 SMNVEV (reference sequence). V lost 5 bases and J lost 4, with 12 bases in between. The CDR3 runs 14 residues. For the CDR3, the DNA is TGTGCCAGCAGTCCCCTCGGGGTCGGAAACACCATATATTTT. Amino acids: CASSPLGVGNTIYF.

The chain carries TRBV6-2 or TRBV6-3 and TRBJ2-2; TRBD1 agrees at 7 bases. With 0 bases clipped from V and 4 bases from J, the junction kept 2 bases outside the gene matches. Germline V CDR1 and CDR2: MNHEY, SVGEGT. The CDR3 has 15 amino acids. CDR3 bases: TGTGCCAGCAGTTACTCCTGGACAGGCACCGGGGAGCTGTTTTTT. This translates into CASSYSWTGTGELFF.

The J gene is TRBJ2-1, the V gene TRBV9, with unresolved D. The V gene lost 3 bases and the J gene lost 1 base, with 8 bases spanning the gap. This CDR3 region has 14 residues. Germline values: CDR1 SGDLS, CDR2 YYNGEE. The CDR3 bases are TGTGCCAGCAGCGGGGCCCAATCCTACAATGAGCAGTTCTTC. Its translation is CASSGAQSYNEQFF.

J is TRBJ2-2 and V is TRBV5-1; D uncertain. The length of the CDR3 is 13 residues. Germline V gives CDR1 SGHRS, CDR2 YFSETQ. V was cut by 5 bases and J by 5 bases, with 10 bases left in between. CDR3 bases: TGCGCCAGCAGACTGTCGACTACCGGGGAGCTGTTTTTT. Encoded protein: CASRLSTTGELFF.

The rearrangement uses TRBV18 and TRBJ2-1; no definite D call. This CDR3 has 13 amino acids. Germline V gene data show CDR1 as KGHSH and CDR2 as LQKENI. V lost 3 bases, J lost 4 bases, and 7 bases lay in between. The CDR3 DNA follows: TGTGCCAGCTCACCTGATCTATACAATGAGCAGTTCTTC. The encoded protein is CASSPDLYNEQFF.

V is TRBV11-2 and J is TRBJ1-1; 9 nucleotides agree with TRBD1. J was trimmed by 0 bases and V by 1 base; bases with no gene match: 9. The germline CDR1 and CDR2 sequences are SGHAT and FQNNGV. The CDR3 sequence is 18 residues long. The CDR3 protein is CASSLGFDGTGMNTEAFF. In DNA, the CDR3 is TGTGCCAGCAGCTTAGGGTTCGACGGGACAGGGATGAACACTGAAGCTTTCTTT.

The gene calls are TRBV12-3 or TRBV12-4 and TRBJ2-7, with a tentative D call TRBD1 (6 bases). V lost 4 bases and J lost 3, with 10 bases in between. This CDR3 spans 13 amino acids. As DNA, the CDR3 is TGTGCCAGCAGTTACAACAGGGTCTACGAGCAGTACTTC. Its translation: CASSYNRVYEQYF.

J is TRBJ1-6 and V is TRBV7-2, with TRBD1 matching 7 bases. V lost 3 bases and J lost 4; bases outside the gene matches: 3. CDR1 and CDR2 from the germline V gene are SGHTA and FQGNSA. The CDR3 sequence is 15 residues long. The CDR3: CASSFGTAYNSPLHF. The CDR3 nucleotides are TGTGCCAGCAGCTTTGGGACAGCTTATAATTCACCCCTCCACTTT.

This clone was counted between two and nine times. This chain links TRBV4-2 with TRBJ2-3; 9 positions match TRBD2. This CDR3 has 17 residues. J gave up 4 bases and V 0 bases, and 8 bases lay outside the gene matches. CDR1 is LGHNA and CDR2 is YNFKEQ in the germline V gene. This chain's CDR3 is CASSQDWAGGRADTQYF. The CDR3 DNA sequence: TGTGCCAGCAGCCAAGATTGGGCGGGGGGGCGAGCAGATACGCAGTATTTT.

Here the CDR3 DNA reads TGTGCCAGCAGTGAAGGCGGGGGGATCTACAATGAGCAGTTCTTC. This codes for CASSEGGGIYNEQFF. The rearrangement uses TRBV2 and TRBJ2-1; TRBD2 agrees at 8 bases. CDR3 length equals 15 residues. With 1 base clipped from V and 3 bases from J, the junction kept 2 bases outside the gene matches. CDR1 SNHLY and CDR2 FYNNEI come from the germline V gene. Filled out from reference TRBV2 and TRBJ2-1, the complete variable domain reads EPEVTQTPSHQVTQMGQEVILRCVPISNHLYFYWYRQILGQKVEFLVSFYNNEISEKSEIFDDQFSVERPDGSNFTLKIRSTKLEDSAMYFCASSEGGGIYNEQFFGPGTRLTVL.

The gene calls are TRBV6-5 and TRBJ1-6; D uncertain. There are 14 residues in the CDR3. V was cut by 7 bases and J by 7 bases, with 14 bases left in between. Germline CDR1 reads MNHEY; CDR2 reads SVGAGI. CDR3 sequence: CASKRGSPNSPLHF. As DNA, the CDR3 is TGTGCCAGCAAGAGAGGTTCCCCCAATTCACCCCTCCACTTT.

CDR3 protein: CASSFGTEDEKLFF. In nucleotides, the CDR3 is TGCGCCAGCAGCTTCGGGACTGAGGATGAAAAACTGTTTTTT. The gene calls are TRBV5-1 and TRBJ1-4; TRBD1 is a possible D gene (5 bases). The CDR3 contains 14 residues. V lost 2 bases and J lost 6, with 11 bases in between. CDR1 and CDR2 (germline): SGHRS, YFSETQ.

The chain couples TRBV5-1 to TRBJ1-3, with 7 bases lining up with TRBD1. The germline V gene has CDR1 SGHRS and CDR2 YFSETQ. The CDR3 totals 15 residues. J gave up 3 bases and V 3 bases, and 6 bases lay outside the gene matches. This chain's CDR3 is CASSSRTGVGNTIYF. The CDR3 DNA is TGCGCCAGCAGCTCAAGGACAGGCGTTGGAAACACCATATATTTT.

As concerns this clone: Other DNA sequences within the sample encode an identical CDR3. V gene TRBV18 combines with J gene TRBJ1-1; TRBD1 aligns across 12 bases. The CDR3 spans 15 residues. Trimming cost V 3 bases and J 2 bases; bases outside gene matches: 1. CDR1 and CDR2 from the germline V gene are KGHSH and LQKENI. The CDR3 DNA reads TGTGCCAGCTCACCGGGGACAGGGGGCAACACTGAAGCTTTCTTT. Translating it yields CASSPGTGGNTEAFF.